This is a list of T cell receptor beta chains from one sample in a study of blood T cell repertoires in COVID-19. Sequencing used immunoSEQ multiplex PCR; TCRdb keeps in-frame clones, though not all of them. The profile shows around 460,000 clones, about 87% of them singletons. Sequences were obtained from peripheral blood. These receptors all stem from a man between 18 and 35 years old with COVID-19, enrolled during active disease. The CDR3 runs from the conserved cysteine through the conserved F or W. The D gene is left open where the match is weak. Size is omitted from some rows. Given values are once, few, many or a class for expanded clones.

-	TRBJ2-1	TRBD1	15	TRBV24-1	TGTGCCACCAGTGATTTGGGGGACAGGGACAATGAGCAGTTCTTC	CATSDLGDRDNEQFF
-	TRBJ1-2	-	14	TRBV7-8	TGTGCCAGCAGCTTATCAGCGTCCAACTATGGCTACACCTTC	CASSLSASNYGYTF
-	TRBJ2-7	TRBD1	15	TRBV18	TGTGCCAGCTCCTACCCCGGGACAGGGCCCTACGAGCAGTACTTC	CASSYPGTGPYEQYF
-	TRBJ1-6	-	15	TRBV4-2	TGTGCCAGCAGCCAAGAAACCGGAGAAGGATCACCCCTCCACTTT	CASSQETGEGSPLHF
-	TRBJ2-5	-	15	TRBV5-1	TGCGCCAGCAGCTTGGGGGCGGGGCCCCAAGAGACCCAGTACTTC	CASSLGAGPQETQYF
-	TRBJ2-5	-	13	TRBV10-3	TGTGCCATCAGTATCTCGGGGGAAGAGGGCCAGTACTTC	CAISISGEEGQYF
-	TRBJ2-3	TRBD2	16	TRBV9	TGTGCCAGCAGCCCAAGTGGGGGGGGTAGCACAGATACGCAGTATTTT	CASSPSGGGSTDTQYF
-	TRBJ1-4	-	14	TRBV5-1	TGCGCCAGCAGTTTATGGGGCATGGGTGAAAAACTGTTTTTT	CASSLWGMGEKLFF
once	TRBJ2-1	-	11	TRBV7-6	TGTGCCAGCCGAGACTTGGCTGAGCAGTTCTTC	CASRDLAEQFF
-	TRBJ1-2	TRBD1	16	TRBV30	TGTGCCTGGAGTGCCCGACAGGGGAATGGACTCTATGGCTACACCTTC	CAWSARQGNGLYGYTF
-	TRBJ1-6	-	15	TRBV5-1	TGCGCCAGCAGCGGCTTGGGGCAGGGAAGTTCACCCCTCCACTTT	CASSGLGQGSSPLHF
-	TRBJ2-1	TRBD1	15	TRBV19	TGTGCCAGTAGTATAGGACAGGGGGTCAGCAATGAGCAGTTCTTC	CASSIGQGVSNEQFF
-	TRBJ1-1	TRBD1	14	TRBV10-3	TGTGCCATCAGGGAGACAGGGACAAGGGCTGAAGCTTTCTTT	CAIRETGTRAEAFF
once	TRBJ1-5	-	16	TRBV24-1	TGTGCCACCAGTGACCGCGACATCTATAGCAATCAGCCCCAGCATTTT	CATSDRDIYSNQPQHF
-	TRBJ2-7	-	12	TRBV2	TGTGCCACCGGGATTAGTCCCTACGAGCAGTACTTC	CATGISPYEQYF
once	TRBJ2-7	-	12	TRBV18	TGTGCCAGCTCACCAGACTTTTTAGGTTGGTCCTTC	CASSPDFLGWSF
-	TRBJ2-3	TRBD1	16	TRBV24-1	TGTGCCACCAGTGATTTGGGACAGGGGATAGGAGATACGCAGTATTTT	CATSDLGQGIGDTQYF
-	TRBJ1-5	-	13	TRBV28	TGTGCCAGCAACGAGCGGAGCAATCAGCCCCAGCATTTT	CASNERSNQPQHF
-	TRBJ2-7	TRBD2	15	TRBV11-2	TGTGCCAGCAGCTTAGCCTCTAGCGGGGGCTACGAGCAGTACTTC	CASSLASSGGYEQYF
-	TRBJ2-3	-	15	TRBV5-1	TGCGCCAGCAGCTTGGTTGGAGGAAGGACAGATACGCAGTATTTT	CASSLVGGRTDTQYF
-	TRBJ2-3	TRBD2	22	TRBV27	TGTTCCAGCAGTTTGAGGACAGGGTCGGCGGGACTAGCGGGGGGGGGCACAGATACGCAGTATTTT	CSSSLRTGSAGLAGGGTDTQYF
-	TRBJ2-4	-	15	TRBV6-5	TGTGCCAGCCATGTGGAGGCGGGACGGCTGAACATTCAGTACTTC	CASHVEAGRLNIQYF
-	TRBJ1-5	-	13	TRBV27	TGTGCCAGCAGTTTCCGTAGCAATCAGCCCCAGCATTTT	CASSFRSNQPQHF
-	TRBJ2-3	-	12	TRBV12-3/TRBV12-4	TGTGCCAGCAGTTTAAATCGGGATACGCAGTATTTT	CASSLNRDTQYF
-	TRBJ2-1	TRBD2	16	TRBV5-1	TGCGCCAGCAGCACACGGACTAGCGGGGGGCCCAATGAGCAGTTCTTC	CASSTRTSGGPNEQFF
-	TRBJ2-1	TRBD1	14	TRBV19	TGTGCCACCAGACCGGGACAGGGGGCGGGGGAGCAGTTCTTC	CATRPGQGAGEQFF
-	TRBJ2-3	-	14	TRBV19	TGTGCCACCAGCGGACTTGGGGGCACAGATACGCAGTATTTT	CATSGLGGTDTQYF
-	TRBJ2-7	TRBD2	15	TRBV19	TGTGCCAGTAGTATAGCGGGGGGGCCCTCCTACGAGCAGTACTTC	CASSIAGGPSYEQYF
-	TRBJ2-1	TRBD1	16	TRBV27	TGTGCCAGCAGTTTCCTTGACAGGGGATGGGACAATGAGCAGTTCTTC	CASSFLDRGWDNEQFF
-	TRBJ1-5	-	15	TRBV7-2	TGTGCCAGCACTTTTACTGGTGTTAGCAATCAGCCCCAGCATTTT	CASTFTGVSNQPQHF
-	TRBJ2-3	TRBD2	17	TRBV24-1	TGTGCCACCGGTCTTGGGGCTAGCGGGGAAAGCACAGATACGCAGTATTTT	CATGLGASGESTDTQYF
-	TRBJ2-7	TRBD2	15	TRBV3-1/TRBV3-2	TGTGCCAGCAGCCCTCGCACTAGCGGTTTCTACGAGCAGTACTTC	CASSPRTSGFYEQYF
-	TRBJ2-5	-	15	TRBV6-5	TGTGCCAGCAGTTACAATGGGCTCCCCCAAGAGACCCAGTACTTC	CASSYNGLPQETQYF
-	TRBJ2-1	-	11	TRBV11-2	TGTGCCAGCAGCTTAGTCGATGAGCAGTTCTTC	CASSLVDEQFF
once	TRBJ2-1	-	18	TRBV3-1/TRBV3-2	TGTGCCAGCAGCCAAGAACGAGGGAGTGGGAGCTCCTACAATGAGCAGTTCTTC	CASSQERGSGSSYNEQFF
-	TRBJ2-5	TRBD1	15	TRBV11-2	TGTGCCAGCAGCGAGGGACAGCAGTACCAAGAGACCCAGTACTTC	CASSEGQQYQETQYF
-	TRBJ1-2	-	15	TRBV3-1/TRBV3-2	TGTGCCAGCAGCCGGGTCTCACCCCCCGCGGGGGGCTACACCTTC	CASSRVSPPAGGYTF
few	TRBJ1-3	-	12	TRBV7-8	TGTGCCAGCAGCTTCCAGGGCAACACCATATATTTT	CASSFQGNTIYF
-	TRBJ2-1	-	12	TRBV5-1	TGCGCCAGTGGGGAGACCTACAATGAGCAGTTCTTC	CASGETYNEQFF
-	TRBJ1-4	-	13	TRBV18	TGTGCCAGCTCACCAGGGGCCCGGGAAAAACTGTTTTTT	CASSPGAREKLFF
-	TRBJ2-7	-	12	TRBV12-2	TGTGCAAGTCGCAGGACAGGGTTCGAGCAGTACTTC	CASRRTGFEQYF
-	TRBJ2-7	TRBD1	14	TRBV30	TGTGCCTGGTGTCCCGGGACAGGGGGCCACGAGCAGTACTTC	CAWCPGTGGHEQYF
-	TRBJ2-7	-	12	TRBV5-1	TGCGCCAGCAGCCCCGGAGGGCTCGAGCAGTACTTC	CASSPGGLEQYF
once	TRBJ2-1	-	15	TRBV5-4	TGTGCCAGCAGCTTAAATTTCCCGGGAGCCAATGAGCAGTTCTTC	CASSLNFPGANEQFF
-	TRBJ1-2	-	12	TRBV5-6	TGTGCCAGCAGCTTGACAGACTATGGCTACACCTTC	CASSLTDYGYTF
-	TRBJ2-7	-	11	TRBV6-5	TGTGCCACTGAACACGGGTGGAGGCAGTACTTC	CATEHGWRQYF